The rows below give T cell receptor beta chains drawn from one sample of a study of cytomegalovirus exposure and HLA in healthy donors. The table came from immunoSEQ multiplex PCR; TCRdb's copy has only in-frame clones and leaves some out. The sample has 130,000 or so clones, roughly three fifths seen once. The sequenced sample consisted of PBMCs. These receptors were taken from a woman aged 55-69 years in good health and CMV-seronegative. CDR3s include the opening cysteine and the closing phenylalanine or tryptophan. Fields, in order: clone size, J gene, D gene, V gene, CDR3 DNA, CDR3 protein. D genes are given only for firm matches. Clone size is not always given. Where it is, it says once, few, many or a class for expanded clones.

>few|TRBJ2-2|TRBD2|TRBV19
TGTGCCAGTAGTAGAGGACTAGCGGGGGGTAACACCGGGGAGCTGTTTTTT
CASSRGLAGGNTGELFF
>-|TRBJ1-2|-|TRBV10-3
TGTGCCATCAGTGAGTTCGGCGGGCTACAGGGAGGGAGTGGCTACACCTTC
CAISEFGGLQGGSGYTF
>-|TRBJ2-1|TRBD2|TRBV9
TGTGCCAGCAGCGCACTGACTAGCGGGAGATACAATGAGCAGTTCTTC
CASSALTSGRYNEQFF
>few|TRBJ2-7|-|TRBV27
TGTGCCAGCAGGGGCAGCCCCTACGAGCAGTACTTC
CASRGSPYEQYF
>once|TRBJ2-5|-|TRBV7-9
TGTTCCAGCAGCTTAAACAGGGAATGGGAGACCCAGTACTTC
CSSSLNREWETQYF
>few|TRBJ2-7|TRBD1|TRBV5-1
TGCGCCAGCAGCTTAAGACAGGGGGCCTACGAGCAGTACTTC
CASSLRQGAYEQYF
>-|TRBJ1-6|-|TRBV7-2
TGTGCCAGCAGCCGGAGGCGGGGGGGGAATAATTCACCCCTCCACTTT
CASSRRRGGNNSPLHF
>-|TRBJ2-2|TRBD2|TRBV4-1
TGCGCCAGCAGCCAAGAACCCGGGACTAGCGCCGCGAACACCGGGGAGCTGTTTTTT
CASSQEPGTSAANTGELFF
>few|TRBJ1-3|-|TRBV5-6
TGTGCCAGCAGCTTGTCAGGGTTGCACTCTGGAAACACCATATATTTT
CASSLSGLHSGNTIYF
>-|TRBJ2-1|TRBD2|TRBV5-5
TGTGCCAGCAGTCACGGCCTACTAGCGGGGGCCTACAATGAGCAGTTCTTC
CASSHGLLAGAYNEQFF
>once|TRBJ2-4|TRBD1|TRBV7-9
TGTGCCAGCAGCCCTAAGACAGGGGGGGCGGACATTCAGTACTTC
CASSPKTGGADIQYF
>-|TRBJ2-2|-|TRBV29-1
TGCAGCGCAAGCCCCACTAGCACCGGGGAGCTGTTTTTT
CSASPTSTGELFF
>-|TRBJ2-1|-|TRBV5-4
TGTGCCAGCAGCTTTACCGGGCTAGCCGATGAGCAGTTCTTC
CASSFTGLADEQFF
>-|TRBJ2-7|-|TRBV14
TGTGCCAGCAGCCAAACAGCCTACGAGCAGTACTTC
CASSQTAYEQYF
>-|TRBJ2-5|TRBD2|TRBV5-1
TGCGCCAGCAGCCTACTAGCGGGGGCCCAAGAGACCCAGTACTTC
CASSLLAGAQETQYF
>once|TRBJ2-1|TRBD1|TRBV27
TGTGCCAGCACCTCAGCCGCAGGGGGCTCCTACAATGAGCAGTTCTTC
CASTSAAGGSYNEQFF
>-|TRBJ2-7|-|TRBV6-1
TGTGCCAGCAGCCCCACAGCTTACGAGCAGTACTTC
CASSPTAYEQYF
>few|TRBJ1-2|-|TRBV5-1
TGCGCCAGCAGCTTGTTCGGGGGTGACTATGGCTACACCTTC
CASSLFGGDYGYTF
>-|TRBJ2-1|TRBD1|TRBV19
TGTGCCAGTAGTGCAGGACAGGCCCCCGGGTATGAGCAGTTCTTC
CASSAGQAPGYEQFF
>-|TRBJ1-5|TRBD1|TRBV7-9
TGTGCCAGCAGCCTGGGACAGGGGGGATCGCCCCAGCATTTT
CASSLGQGGSPQHF
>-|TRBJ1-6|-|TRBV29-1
TGCAGCGCCCCGATGACAGGCTCACCCCTCCACTTT
CSAPMTGSPLHF
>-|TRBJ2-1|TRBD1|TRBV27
TGTGCCAGCAGTTCGGGACAGGGGTACCGTGACAATGAGCAGTTCTTC
CASSSGQGYRDNEQFF
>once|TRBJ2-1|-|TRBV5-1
TGCGCCAGCAGCTTGGGGGCGGGCTCCTACAATGAGCAGTTCTTC
CASSLGAGSYNEQFF
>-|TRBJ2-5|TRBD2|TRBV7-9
TGTGCCAGCAGCTTAGGTCCAGCGGGGGAGACCCAGTACTTC
CASSLGPAGETQYF
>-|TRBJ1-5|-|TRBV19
TGTGCCAGTAGTTGGGAGCTCAATCAGCCCCAGCATTTT
CASSWELNQPQHF
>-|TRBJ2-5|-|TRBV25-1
TGTGCCAGCAGCCCTAGTAGGGGGAGCCAAGAGACCCAGTACTTC
CASSPSRGSQETQYF
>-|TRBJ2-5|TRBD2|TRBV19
TGTGCCAGTAGTATAGGCGGGGGGGCCGGAGAGACCCAGTACTTC
CASSIGGGAGETQYF
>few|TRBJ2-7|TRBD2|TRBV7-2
TGTGCCAGCAGCTATCTAGCGGGAGGGCCCGGGGCCCCCTACGAGCAGTACTTC
CASSYLAGGPGAPYEQYF
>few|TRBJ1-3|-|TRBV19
TGTGCCAGTAGTGTATACGTGGGGGGTTCTGGAAACACCATATATTTT
CASSVYVGGSGNTIYF
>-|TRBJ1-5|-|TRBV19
TGTGCCAGTAGTATAGGAAACTCAGGTCAGCCCCAGCATTTT
CASSIGNSGQPQHF
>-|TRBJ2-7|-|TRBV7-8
TGTGCCAGCAGCTTCGTTCGAGACTACGAGCAGTACTTC
CASSFVRDYEQYF
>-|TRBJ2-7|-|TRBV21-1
TGTGCCAGACCCCGACAGGGGGAAGGTCCCTACGAGCAGTACTTC
CARPRQGEGPYEQYF
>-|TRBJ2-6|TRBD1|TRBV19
TGTGCCAGTAGCGTGACAGGGCCTGGGGCCAACGTCCTGACTTTC
CASSVTGPGANVLTF
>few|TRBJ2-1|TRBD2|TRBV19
TGTGCCAGTAGCCCTAGTAGCGGGAGGGGAAATGAGCAGTTCTTC
CASSPSSGRGNEQFF
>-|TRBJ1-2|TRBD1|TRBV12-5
TGTGCTAGTGGTTTGGTAGGTAGGGACAGCGGAACGCAATTC
CASGLVGRDSGTQF
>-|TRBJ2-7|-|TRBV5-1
TGCGCCAGCAGCTTGGGTTCGGGGGCCTACGAGCAGTACTTC
CASSLGSGAYEQYF
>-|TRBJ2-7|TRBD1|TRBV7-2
TGTGCCAGCAGCTTAGACAGGGGAATTTACGAGCAGTACTTC
CASSLDRGIYEQYF
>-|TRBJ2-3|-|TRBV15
TGTGCCACCAGCAGAGAACGGGGGAACACAGATACGCAGTATTTT
CATSRERGNTDTQYF
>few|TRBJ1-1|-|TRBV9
TGTGCCAGCAGCGTCGGGGATATGAACACTGAAGCTTTCTTT
CASSVGDMNTEAFF
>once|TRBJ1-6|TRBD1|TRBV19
TGTGCCAGTAGCGGACAGGGTGATTCACCCCTCCACTTT
CASSGQGDSPLHF